The next 32 T cell receptor beta chains were all read from a single sample in a study of shared clonotypes between healthy human individuals. Only in-frame clones appear in the TCRdb table, and some are missing; sequencing was by immunoSEQ multiplex PCR. The table shows 1 million to 1.2 million clones, with approximately 75% occurring only once. Sequencing used memory CD4+ T cells from PBMCs. Subset described: CD45RA-negative fraction. These receptors were collected from a man between 18 and 35 years old in good health. Some clones in this sample may be carry-over from other donors' samples.

This rearrangement joins TRBV10-3 to TRBJ1-6, with D possibly being TRBD1 (6 bases). CDR1 is ENHRY, CDR2 SYGVKD, per germline. With 9 bases removed from V and 7 bases from J, the gap between germline ends came to 16 bases. The CDR3 extends over 14 amino acids. Here the CDR3 DNA reads TGTGCCATATCAGGGGAGGGGTGGAATTCACCCCTCCACTTT. Translating it yields CAISGEGWNSPLHF.

In this sample, this clone turned up a few times. The chain joins TRBV19 to TRBJ2-6; D gene uncertain. The CDR3 loop spans 16 amino acids. The V and J ends lost 7 bases and 0 bases respectively, with 13 bases between them. Germline values: CDR1 LNHDA, CDR2 SQIVND (reference sequence). CDR3 protein: CASNDRLGSGANVLTF. CDR3 bases: TGTGCCAGTAATGACCGCCTCGGCTCTGGGGCCAACGTCCTGACTTTC.

This clone occurred a few times. CDR3 sequence (DNA): TGTGCCTGGAGCCTAGGGCAGGGGAGACGCTACACCTTC. Protein product: CAWSLGQGRRYTF. This rearrangement joins TRBV30 to TRBJ1-2; a possible D gene is TRBD1 (6 bases). With 3 bases removed from V and 9 bases from J, the gap between germline ends came to 17 bases. The CDR3 covers 13 residues. Germline V gene lookup returns CDR1 GTSNPN and CDR2 SVGIG (reference sequence).

The V call is TRBV7-8, the J call TRBJ2-7, with 10 bases identical to TRBD2. Germline lookup yields CDR1 SGHVS and CDR2 FQNEAQ. Trimming removed 5 bases from V and 7 bases from J; junction bases left unmatched: 14. The CDR3 runs to 16 residues. The CDR3 DNA is TGTGCCAGCAGCCCCCGGGGGGTAGCGGGAGGATTTGAGCAGTACTTC. It translates to CASSPRGVAGGFEQYF.

V gene TRBV18 combines with J gene TRBJ2-7, with TRBD1 matching 8 bases. From germline, CDR1 is KGHSH and CDR2 LQKENI. V lost 2 bases, J lost 4 bases, and 7 bases stayed unmatched. There are 15 residues in the CDR3. In DNA, the CDR3 is TGTGCCAGCTCACCATTGCCAGGGGGCGGATACGAGCAGTACTTC. This codes for CASSPLPGGGYEQYF.

The V gene is TRBV5-1, the J gene TRBJ1-4, with D perhaps TRBD1 (6 bases). This CDR3 has 17 amino acids. Germline assignment: CDR1 SGHRS and CDR2 YFSETQ. The ends were cut back, 3 bases at V and 4 bases at J, with 19 bases in the middle. CDR3 protein: CASSSGLLGAGNEKLFF. The CDR3 bases are TGCGCCAGCAGCTCCGGCCTATTGGGGGCAGGTAATGAAAAACTGTTTTTT.

The DNA of the CDR3 is TGTGCCAGCAGCTTATCACCAGAGGGGAGCAACTATGGCTACACCTTC. Translating gives CASSLSPEGSNYGYTF. The chain couples TRBV5-5 to TRBJ1-2; a possible D gene is TRBD1 (5 bases). CDR1 SGHKS and CDR2 YYEKEE come from the germline V gene (reference sequence). Trimming removed 2 bases at V and 2 bases at J, with 16 bases between. CDR3 length: 16 amino acids.

This clone was detected only a few times. The chain couples TRBV5-6 to TRBJ2-7; a weak D match, TRBD1 (5 bases). Trimming took 2 bases from V and 2 from J, leaving 8 bases between them. The CDR3 length is 13 residues. Germline V CDR1 and CDR2: SGHDT, YYEEEE. CDR3 sequence: CASSFQGPYEQYF. The CDR3 coding sequence is TGTGCCAGCAGCTTTCAGGGCCCCTACGAGCAGTACTTC.

Only a few counts were recorded for this clone. The V gene is TRBV6-5, the J gene TRBJ1-2, with D perhaps matching TRBD1 (5 bases). Germline V gives CDR1 MNHEY, CDR2 SVGAGI. The CDR3 runs 15 residues. Trimming removed 8 bases from V and 4 bases from J, with 20 bases in between. The CDR3 spells CASASQGRRIYGYTF. The CDR3 DNA sequence: TGTGCCAGCGCATCGCAGGGACGCCGGATCTATGGCTACACCTTC.

This clone was detected only once. This sequence joins TRBV5-1 and TRBJ2-5; D unclear. The CDR3 extends over 15 amino acids. Trimming removed 4 bases from V and 5 bases from J, with 18 bases in between. Germline values: CDR1 SGHRS, CDR2 YFSETQ. The CDR3 region has the DNA TGCGCCAGCAGCCCCACCCCTCAAGTAGGGGAGACCCAGTACTTC. Amino acid sequence: CASSPTPQVGETQYF. The full variable domain, rest sourced from reference TRBV5-1 and TRBJ2-5, is KAGVTQTPRYLIKTRGQQVTLSCSPISGHRSVSWYQQTPGQGLQFLFEYFSETQRNKGNFPGRFSGRQFSNSRSEMNVSTLELGDSALYLCASSPTPQVGETQYFGPGTRLLVL.

The CDR3 sequence: CASSLAGLNEKLFF. The CDR3 DNA follows: TGTGCCAGCAGCCTTGCCGGGCTTAATGAAAAACTGTTTTTT. This rearrangement joins TRBV28 to TRBJ1-4; D gene ambiguous. This CDR3 contains 14 residues. Looked up from germline, CDR1 is MDHEN and CDR2 is SYDVKM. Trimming pared 6 bases from V and 4 bases from J, leaving 12 bases between.

This clone was observed once. The chain combines TRBV6-5 with TRBJ2-7; possible D gene TRBD1, 6 bases. This CDR3 contains 11 residues. Germline V gene sequence: CDR1 MNHEY, CDR2 SVGAGI. Trimming left V 2 bases short and J 11 bases short, with 10 bases between. CDR3 DNA: TGTGCCAGCAGTTACGGACAGAGGGAGTACTTC. It specifies CASSYGQREYF.

This clone was counted a few times. The genes are TRBV29-1 and TRBJ1-1; no definite D call. The germline gives CDR1 SQVTM, CDR2 ANQGSEA. There are 12 residues in the CDR3. Trimming shortened V by 4 bases and J by 4 bases, and 10 bases separated the two germline ends. CDR3 nucleotide sequence: TGCAGCGTTGGGGTTGTGGGCACTGAAGCTTTCTTT. It encodes CSVGVVGTEAFF.

V and J are TRBV5-8 and TRBJ2-3, with 7 bases identical to TRBD1. This CDR3 contains 15 residues. The V gene's germline CDR1 is SGHTS and CDR2 YDEGEE. J was trimmed by 6 bases and V by 2 bases; bases with no gene match: 9. The CDR3 here is CASSFSGTDLDTQYF. The CDR3 region has the DNA TGTGCCAGCAGCTTTTCCGGGACAGATCTGGATACGCAGTATTTT.

In its sample, this clone was seen a few times. CDR3 coding DNA: TGTGCCTGGGGCTCGGGACGACTGTTTTTT. It is translated as CAWGSGRLFF. This sequence joins TRBV30 and TRBJ1-4, with D possibly being TRBD1 (5 bases). CDR1 GTSNPN and CDR2 SVGIG come from the germline V gene (reference sequence). The germline V and J ends were trimmed by 5 bases and 13 bases, with 11 bases remaining between them. This CDR3 has 10 residues.

The table lists this clone with a count of one. This chain joins TRBV6-1 and TRBJ1-1, with TRBD1 matching 9 bases. Germline V gene lookup returns CDR1 MNHNS and CDR2 SASEGT. The CDR3 is 14 amino acids. V was clipped by 6 bases and J by 1 base; unmatched bases: 3. The CDR3, as DNA: TGTGCCAGCAGAGAGGGACAGGGGAACACTGAAGCTTTCTTT. The encoded protein is CASREGQGNTEAFF.

The gene calls are TRBV18 and TRBJ1-1; D is unclear. CDR1 and CDR2 (germline): KGHSH, LQKENI. V lost 3 bases and J 0 bases, leaving 8 bases between the germline ends. There are 14 residues in the CDR3. CDR3 residues: CASSPLSVNTEAFF. The CDR3 DNA reads as TGTGCCAGCTCACCCCTATCGGTGAACACTGAAGCTTTCTTT.

The rearrangement uses TRBV27 and TRBJ2-3, with D possibly matching TRBD1 (6 bases). This CDR3 spans 17 amino acids. Germline lookup yields CDR1 MNHEY and CDR2 SMNVEV (reference sequence). The V and J ends lost 2 bases and 5 bases respectively, with 20 bases between them. The CDR3 sequence is CASSLGDPGHWVDTQYF. The CDR3 DNA sequence: TGTGCCAGCAGTTTAGGGGATCCGGGACATTGGGTAGATACGCAGTATTTT.

The chain joins TRBV5-4 to TRBJ2-2; a possible D gene is TRBD1 (5 bases). V lost 2 bases and J 7 bases, leaving 15 bases between the germline ends. Looked up from germline, CDR1 is SGHNT and CDR2 is YYREEE (reference sequence). The CDR3 covers 15 residues. The CDR3 DNA reads as TGTGCCAGCAGCTTATATCTCAGGGCTGGCGGGGAGCTGTTTTTT. Translation gives CASSLYLRAGGELFF.

V gene TRBV27 combines with J gene TRBJ2-3, with D unresolved. The V end lost 0 bases, the J end lost 3 bases, and 13 bases lay between the germline ends. CDR1 MNHEY and CDR2 SMNVEV come from the germline V gene (reference sequence). The CDR3 spans 16 residues. CDR3 loop: CASSLSIHGETDTQYF. The CDR3 region has the DNA TGTGCCAGCAGTTTATCGATCCACGGAGAGACAGATACGCAGTATTTT.

V gene TRBV14 combines with J gene TRBJ2-5; the D is unclear. CDR1 SGHDN and CDR2 FVKESK come from the germline V gene. This CDR3 region has 12 residues. The V end was cut by 4 bases, the J end by 5 bases, with 8 bases between. The CDR3 sequence is CASSPTRETQYF. DNA for the CDR3: TGTGCCAGCAGCCCTACCAGGGAGACCCAGTACTTC.

The V gene is TRBV19, the J gene TRBJ1-1, with a weak D call TRBD1 (6 bases). From germline, CDR1 is LNHDA and CDR2 SQIVND (reference sequence). Trimming left V 7 bases short and J 3 bases short, with 12 bases between. This CDR3 is built from 13 residues. The CDR3 sequence is CASKGGWYTEAFF. The CDR3 nucleotides read TGTGCCAGTAAAGGGGGTTGGTACACTGAAGCTTTCTTT.

The rearrangement joins TRBV27 to TRBJ2-1, with D unclear. V dropped 8 bases and J dropped 2 bases, with 10 bases sitting between them. The CDR3 is 13 amino acids. CDR1 MNHEY and CDR2 SMNVEV come from the germline V gene (reference sequence). The CDR3 is CASGIGPYNEQFF. The CDR3 DNA follows: TGTGCCAGCGGGATAGGCCCCTACAATGAGCAGTTCTTC.

The gene calls are TRBV19 and TRBJ1-5; D is unclear. The germline V gene encodes CDR1 LNHDA and CDR2 SQIVND (reference sequence). The CDR3 consists of 15 residues. V dropped 5 bases and J dropped 4 bases, with 15 bases sitting between them. The CDR3 region has the DNA TGTGCCAGTAGTCCGGGTCAACTAGAGAATCAGCCCCAGCATTTT. It is translated as CASSPGQLENQPQHF.

V is TRBV9 and J is TRBJ2-2; possible D gene TRBD2, 5 bases. The V end lost 5 bases, the J end lost 1 base, and 6 bases lay between the germline ends. From germline, CDR1 is SGDLS and CDR2 YYNGEE. This CDR3 is built from 13 residues. CDR3 sequence: CASSAGNTGELFF. The CDR3 DNA reads as TGTGCCAGCAGTGCGGGGAACACCGGGGAGCTGTTTTTT.

This chain links TRBV18 with TRBJ1-3, with no clear D. The CDR3 runs 13 residues. The germline CDR1 and CDR2 sequences are KGHSH and LQKENI. The V gene lost 3 bases and the J gene lost 2 bases, with 5 bases spanning the gap. The CDR3 here is CASSPAPGNTIYF. Written as DNA, the CDR3 is TGTGCCAGCTCACCGGCGCCTGGAAACACCATATATTTT.

The chain has TRBV6-5 and TRBJ2-7; a weak D match, TRBD2 (6 bases). V lost 0 bases, J lost 1 base, and 13 bases lay in between. This CDR3 is 16 amino acids long. CDR1 and CDR2 from the germline V gene are MNHEY and SVGAGI. CDR3 DNA sequence: TGTGCCAGCAGTTACTCGATGGCGGGAAGGTCCTACGAGCAGTACTTC. Amino acid sequence: CASSYSMAGRSYEQYF.

There are a few counts of this clone. The chain links TRBV29-1 to TRBJ1-1, with D perhaps TRBD1 (5 bases). The V gene's germline CDR1 is SQVTM and CDR2 ANQGSEA. CDR3 size: 13 residues. V lost 5 bases and J 0 bases, leaving 10 bases between the germline ends. CDR3 amino acids: CSVSGTMNTEAFF. The DNA of the CDR3 is TGCAGCGTTTCAGGGACCATGAACACTGAAGCTTTCTTT.

This clone occurred a few times. The chain employs TRBV28 and TRBJ1-1; D may be TRBD1 (6 bases). The ends were cut back, 5 bases at V and 0 bases at J, with 19 bases in the middle. The CDR3 has 17 amino acids. In germline, CDR1 is MDHEN, CDR2 SYDVKM. CDR3 sequence (DNA): TGTGCCAGCAGTCCTGGGGGGCTGACAGGCTTGAACACTGAAGCTTTCTTT. Translated: CASSPGGLTGLNTEAFF.

This clone turned up a few times. The V call is TRBV28, the J call TRBJ2-7; D is possibly TRBD1 (5 bases). V was trimmed by 3 bases and J by 0 bases, leaving 18 bases between them. Germline V CDR1 and CDR2: MDHEN, SYDVKM. The CDR3 is 17 residues long. As DNA, the CDR3 is TGTGCCAGCAGTTTTTCCCCCGGTCGACAGAGCTCCTACGAGCAGTACTTC. Its translation is CASSFSPGRQSSYEQYF.

This chain connects TRBV9 to TRBJ2-2, with TRBD2 matching 7 bases. CDR3 size: 16 residues. With 1 base clipped from V and 3 bases from J, the junction kept 6 bases outside the gene matches. The germline V gene encodes CDR1 SGDLS and CDR2 YYNGEE. In DNA form, the CDR3 reads TGTGCCAGCAGCGTAAAATTAGCGGGTCACACCGGGGAGCTGTTTTTT. Its protein product is CASSVKLAGHTGELFF.

The genes are TRBV28 and TRBJ2-3; 8 bases map to TRBD1. In germline, CDR1 is MDHEN, CDR2 SYDVKM. V lost 4 bases, J lost 3 bases, and 6 bases stayed unmatched. This CDR3 comprises 15 residues. In DNA form, the CDR3 reads TGTGCCAGCAGTTACAGGGGGGAACTTACAGATACGCAGTATTTT. It codes for CASSYRGELTDTQYF.